A selection of T cell receptor beta chains follows, all from one sample in a study of cytomegalovirus exposure and HLA in healthy donors. Sequencing was performed with immunoSEQ multiplex PCR; in TCRdb, only in-frame clones are kept and a portion is missing. The sample includes 100,000 or so clones, around 78% of them seen just once. The sequencing input was PBMCs. Source of these receptors: a woman aged 40 to 55 in good health and CMV-seropositive. The CDR3 runs from the conserved cysteine through the conserved F or W. The D gene is left open where the match is weak. Expanded clones are given a class, and other clones once, few, many or no size at all.

j_call clone_size v_call d_call cdr3_aa cdr3_nt
TRBJ2-7 - TRBV4-3 - CASSQVHRGGSYEQYF TGCGCCAGCAGCCAAGTTCATCGGGGAGGTTCCTACGAGCAGTACTTC
TRBJ1-2 - TRBV27 - CASSLGGLWGGYTF TGTGCCAGCAGTTTAGGAGGTCTCTGGGGTGGCTACACCTTC
TRBJ1-2 once TRBV4-1 TRBD1 CASSPTFSRGHGYTF TGCGCCAGCAGCCCAACCTTTTCGAGGGGGCATGGCTACACCTTC
TRBJ2-3 - TRBV4-3 - CASSQDRLASLRDTQYF TGCGCCAGCAGCCAAGACCGGCTAGCGAGTCTTAGAGATACGCAGTATTTT
TRBJ2-7 - TRBV6-5 - CASSYGGGDEWYEQYF TGTGCCAGCAGTTACGGAGGGGGGGACGAGTGGTACGAGCAGTACTTC
TRBJ1-2 - TRBV27 - CASSFKQGYGYTF TGTGCCAGCAGTTTCAAACAGGGCTATGGCTACACCTTC
TRBJ2-3 - TRBV7-2 - CASSLVAGSYTDTQYF TGTGCCAGCAGCTTAGTTGCGGGATCCTACACAGATACGCAGTATTTT
TRBJ1-3 - TRBV19 - CASSTRQTSGNTIYF TGTGCCAGTAGTACCCGACAGACCTCTGGAAACACCATATATTTT
TRBJ1-6 - TRBV4-3 - CASSQLSGDGDSPLHF TGCGCCAGCAGCCAACTATCGGGGGACGGGGATTCACCCCTCCACTTT
TRBJ2-7 - TRBV2 TRBD1 CASSKQGSLYEQYF TGTGCCAGCAGTAAACAGGGGTCCCTCTACGAGCAGTACTTC
TRBJ2-2 - TRBV7-3 TRBD2 CASSLPPGGNTGELFF TGTGCCAGCAGCTTACCCCCGGGAGGAAACACCGGGGAGCTGTTTTTT
TRBJ2-3 - TRBV7-2 - CASSLMGLAGTDTQYF TGTGCCAGCAGCTTAATGGGTCTAGCTGGCACAGATACGCAGTATTTT
TRBJ2-3 - TRBV14 - CASSQAGSGWTDTQYF TGTGCCAGCAGCCAAGCCGGTAGTGGTTGGACAGATACGCAGTATTTT
TRBJ1-6 - TRBV6-5 - CASSLQVTRNSPLHF TGTGCCAGCAGTTTGCAAGTAACGAGAAATTCACCCCTCCACTTT
TRBJ2-7 - TRBV27 - CASSFRRTNTYEQYF TGTGCCAGCAGTTTTCGCAGGACAAATACCTACGAGCAGTACTTC
TRBJ2-7 - TRBV28 TRBD2 CASSSGTTPYEQYF TGTGCCAGCAGTTCCGGGACTACCCCCTACGAGCAGTACTTC
TRBJ1-5 - TRBV5-5 TRBD1 CASSGGQGAFNQPQHF TGTGCCAGCAGCGGCGGACAGGGGGCATTTAATCAGCCCCAGCATTTT
TRBJ2-5 - TRBV18 TRBD2 CASSPSGTGETQYF TGTGCCAGCTCACCTAGCGGGACGGGGGAGACCCAGTACTTC
TRBJ1-2 few TRBV11-3 - CASSVHTAAYGYTF TGTGCCAGCAGCGTACACACGGCGGCCTATGGCTACACCTTC
TRBJ1-2 - TRBV15 - CATSRDMEGRGGYTF TGTGCCACCAGCAGAGATATGGAGGGGCGCGGGGGCTACACCTTC
TRBJ1-1 few TRBV7-9 - CASSSPGSTEAFF TGTGCCAGCAGCTCTCCAGGGTCCACTGAAGCTTTCTTT
TRBJ2-3 - TRBV11-3 TRBD2 CASNLRSGSTDTQYF TGTGCCAGCAACCTACGTAGCGGGAGCACAGATACGCAGTATTTT
TRBJ2-2 - TRBV4-3 TRBD2 CASSQEGGLAGTGELFF TGCGCCAGCAGCCAAGAGGGGGGACTAGCGGGGACCGGGGAGCTGTTTTTT
TRBJ2-1 - TRBV6-6 TRBD2 CASSGGTSGNEQFF TGTGCCAGCAGCGGGGGGACTAGCGGCAATGAGCAGTTCTTC
TRBJ2-1 - TRBV7-9 - CSSSLVSADQFF TGTTCCAGCAGCTTAGTTTCCGCGGATCAGTTCTTC
TRBJ2-7 - TRBV5-6 - CASSLTHNYEQYF TGTGCCAGCAGCCTGACTCACAACTACGAGCAGTACTTC
TRBJ1-3 - TRBV9 - CASSVAADSGNTIYF TGTGCCAGCAGCGTAGCCGCAGACTCTGGAAACACCATATATTTT
TRBJ2-7 - TRBV14 - CASSHLTRPHEQYF TGTGCCAGCAGCCACCTTACTAGACCCCACGAGCAGTACTTC
TRBJ1-2 few TRBV2 TRBD1 CASTGDRAAGYTF TGTGCCAGCACCGGGGACAGGGCGGCTGGCTACACCTTC
TRBJ2-3 once TRBV9 TRBD1 CASSFLQGTTDTQYF TGTGCCAGCAGCTTCCTACAGGGGACCACAGATACGCAGTATTTT
TRBJ1-3 few TRBV6-5 - CASSQDRRNTIYF TGTGCCAGCAGTCAGGACAGACGAAACACCATATATTTT
TRBJ2-1 - TRBV18 - CASSPPAGSINNEQFF TGTGCCAGCTCACCACCGGCCGGGAGTATCAACAATGAGCAGTTCTTC
TRBJ1-1 - TRBV14 - CASSQDLVLTGTEAFF TGTGCCAGCAGCCAAGATCTGGTCTTAACGGGGACTGAAGCTTTCTTT
TRBJ1-3 - TRBV27 - CASSPLGAVDTIYF TGTGCCAGCAGCCCCTTGGGGGCCGTGGACACCATATATTTT
TRBJ2-5 - TRBV6-1 TRBD1 CASSVGTGVETQYF TGTGCCAGCAGTGTAGGGACAGGGGTTGAGACCCAGTACTTC
TRBJ2-7 - TRBV4-3 TRBD1 CASSQDLQGQGFSEQYF TGCGCCAGCAGCCAAGATCTTCAGGGACAGGGTTTTTCCGAGCAGTACTTC
TRBJ1-1 - TRBV12-5 TRBD1 CASGRTLDRASLTRNTEAFF TGTGCTAGTGGTCGCACTCTGGACAGGGCCTCTTTGACCCGGAACACTGAAGCTTTCTTT
TRBJ2-4 - TRBV28 TRBD1 CASSSDGTGDIQYF TGTGCCAGCAGTTCCGACGGGACAGGGGACATTCAGTACTTC
TRBJ2-3 once TRBV11-2 TRBD2 CASSPPSGSRPDTQYF TGTGCCAGCAGCCCACCTAGCGGGAGTCGCCCAGATACGCAGTATTTT